The 5 T cell receptor beta chains below were found in one sample sequenced in a study of regulatory T cells in long-lasting Graves disease. Stated time point: persistent/refractory GD, antithyroid drugs over 5 years with positive TRAb. The authors made the TCR library using RNA they extracted from PBMCs. Combining iRepertoire HTBI primers with Arm-PCR of CDR3 regions, the authors built TCR beta libraries. TCRdb used MiXCR to reprocess the multiplex PCR reads, holding one entry per CDR3 protein. The table shows 350,000 to 450,000 distinct CDR3 sequences, with less than 25% occurring only once. The source material was peripheral blood mononuclear cells (PBMCs), sampled when the disease was refractory, from a patient treated with antithyroid drugs. These receptor sequences come from a female donor with Graves disease.

This rearrangement joins TRBV20-1 to TRBJ2-7; 14 nucleotides match TRBD2. J was trimmed by 2 bases and V by 3 bases; bases with no gene match: 3. The CDR3 sequence is 15 residues long. Germline V gene lookup returns CDR1 DFQATT and CDR2 SNEGSKA (reference sequence). The CDR3 region is CSASETSGRAYEQYF. In nucleotides, the CDR3 is TGCAGTGCTAGCGAGACTAGCGGGAGGGCCTACGAGCAGTACTTC.

The chain uses TRBV6-1 and TRBJ2-5; D may correspond to TRBD1 or TRBD2 (5 bases each). The germline V gene has CDR1 MNHNS and CDR2 SASEGT. Trimming took off 10 bases at V and 3 bases at J, with 15 bases between the two ends. The CDR3 runs 13 residues. CDR3 sequence: CATEGPSEETQYF. CDR3 nucleotide sequence: TGTGCCACTGAGGGGCCTTCCGAAGAGACCCAGTACTTC.

The chain uses TRBV2 and TRBJ2-2; 8 bases match TRBD2. CDR1 and CDR2 (germline): SNHLY, FYNNEI. V lost 7 bases and J lost 3; bases outside the gene matches: 7. This CDR3 has 15 residues. The CDR3 coding sequence is TGTGCCAGCAAGAGAAGCGGGAGTGACACCGGGGAGCTGTTTTTT. This sequence encodes CASKRSGSDTGELFF.

Many counts were recorded for this clonotype. The chain has TRBV9 and TRBJ1-1; D gene ambiguous. Germline CDR1 is SGDLS and CDR2 is YYNGEE. This CDR3 is 14 amino acids long. V gave up 0 bases and J gave up 1 base, with 7 bases separating them. CDR3: CASSVGRENTEAFF. The CDR3 DNA sequence: TGTGCCAGCAGCGTAGGCCGGGAGAACACTGAAGCTTTCTTT.

To note about this clonotype: A read error is likely, as this CDR3 ends without the conserved phenylalanine or tryptophan. The rearrangement links TRBV6-5 to TRBJ2-4; TRBD1 matches 11 bases. The CDR3 runs to 18 residues. Germline CDR1 MNHEY, CDR2 SVGAGI. Trimming took 0 bases from V and 2 from J; bases not matched to a gene: 6. CDR3 in DNA: TGTGCCAGCAGTTACTCGATGGGACAGGGGGAAACCAAAAACATTCAGTACCTC. Translation: CASSYSMGQGETKNIQYL.